Sequencing of this T cell receptor beta chain was carried out in a study of cytomegalovirus exposure and HLA in healthy donors. Trimming cost V 6 bases and J 1 base; bases outside gene matches: 7. Germline lookup yields CDR1 MRHNA and CDR2 SNTAGT. This CDR3 has 17 amino acids. To note about this clone: Antigen unknown.

Study conclusions and caveats: The CMV antigen specificity of a few CMV-associated chains was confirmed through in vitro analysis. Rarity held for most TCR sequences, but there were some public TCRs that occurred in many donors. A classifier reportedly called cytomegalovirus status with high sensitivity and specificity.

The assay was immunoSEQ multiplex PCR, and TCRdb's table has in-frame clones only and misses some. This table holds a few hundred thousand clones, 80% to 90% found once. The sample was PBMCs. The TCR comes from a woman aged 18-30 years in good health and CMV-seronegative. The chain recombines TRBV6-4 with TRBJ2-6; 9 nucleotides line up with TRBD1. CDR3 protein: CASSSTGTGSGANVLTF. DNA of the CDR3: TGTGCCAGCAGCAGCACCGGGACAGGGTCTGGGGCCAACGTCCTGACTTTC.